The next 28 T cell receptor beta chains were all read from a single sample in a study of shared clonotypes between healthy human individuals. Measured with immunoSEQ multiplex PCR; TCRdb has only the in-frame clones, and not every one. The sample contains some 1,600,000 clones, around 98% of which appear only once. The sample consisted of naive CD4+ T cells sorted from blood. Subset meaning: CD45RA+ positively selected. The receptors were gathered from a man in his thirties or forties in good health.

The chain uses TRBV5-1 and TRBJ2-7, with D possibly TRBD2 on 6 matching bases. The germline CDR1 and CDR2 sequences are SGHRS and YFSETQ. This CDR3 region has 16 residues. Trimming cost V 4 bases and J 0 bases, with 17 bases left between them. CDR3 DNA sequence: TGCGCCAGCAGCCCCCGTTCTACCGGGAGCTCCTACGAGCAGTACTTC. Protein product: CASSPRSTGSSYEQYF.

V and J are TRBV10-3 and TRBJ2-1, with 7 bases lining up with TRBD1. The CDR3 consists of 14 residues. With 10 bases clipped from V and 0 bases from J, the junction kept 6 bases outside the gene matches. Germline V gives CDR1 ENHRY, CDR2 SYGVKD. As DNA, the CDR3 is TGTGCCACAGGGACAGCGAGCTCCTACAATGAGCAGTTCTTC. This gives the protein CATGTASSYNEQFF.

V gene TRBV27 combines with J gene TRBJ2-1; weak D call: TRBD1 (8 bases). Trimming shortened V by 6 bases and J by 14 bases, and 26 bases separated the two germline ends. Germline CDR1 MNHEY, CDR2 SMNVEV (reference sequence). The CDR3 has 15 amino acids. The CDR3 DNA is TGTGCCAGCAGGACCCGGACAGGGAGGGTTGGGATTGAGTTCTTC. Amino acid sequence: CASRTRTGRVGIEFF.

The chain combines TRBV18 with TRBJ2-3; 8 nucleotides align to TRBD2. The ends lost 2 bases at V and 4 bases at J; junction bases unmatched: 8. This CDR3 has 16 residues. From germline, CDR1 is KGHSH and CDR2 LQKENI. This CDR3 is CASSPGSGTWPDTQYF. Here the CDR3 DNA reads TGTGCCAGCTCACCAGGTAGCGGGACCTGGCCAGATACGCAGTATTTT.

The chain recombines TRBV10-3 with TRBJ2-3; TRBD1 might be the D (6 bases). Germline V gene lookup returns CDR1 ENHRY and CDR2 SYGVKD. This CDR3 has 11 residues. Trimming cost V 8 bases and J 5 bases, with 8 bases left between them. DNA of the CDR3: TGTGCCATCCTCAGGGGAGATACGCAGTATTTT. This encodes CAILRGDTQYF.

This clone was detected once. The rearrangement joins TRBV5-1 to TRBJ2-5; 7 nucleotides align to TRBD1. The CDR3 spans 14 residues. CDR1 and CDR2 from the germline V gene are SGHRS and YFSETQ. The junction had 6 bases not matched to a gene; V was cut back by 2 bases and J by 5 bases. The DNA of the CDR3 is TGCGCCAGCAGCTTCCAGGGGGTGGAGGAGACCCAGTACTTC. Translation: CASSFQGVEETQYF.

The CDR3 bases are TGCGCCAGCAGCATCGGGACAGGCGGAATCGTTGCAGATACGCAGTATTTT. This gives the protein CASSIGTGGIVADTQYF. The rearrangement links TRBV5-1 to TRBJ2-3; TRBD1 matches at 8 bases. This CDR3 has 17 amino acids. Germline values: CDR1 SGHRS, CDR2 YFSETQ. Germline trimming cut 4 bases from V and 4 bases from J; bases unmatched to any gene: 14.

On this clone: The sample has other DNA sequences that encode this CDR3 too. The CDR3 DNA follows: TGCGCCAGCAGCTTGGCTAGCGGGGCATACGAGCAGTACTTC. The encoded protein is CASSLASGAYEQYF. The chain joins TRBV5-1 to TRBJ2-7; 9 bases agree with TRBD2. V was pared by 0 bases and J by 4 bases, with 2 bases of the junction left unmatched. CDR1 and CDR2 from the germline V gene are SGHRS and YFSETQ. This CDR3 has 14 residues.

The CDR3 region is CASTAGYEQYF. CDR3 sequence (DNA): TGTGCCAGCACCGCGGGCTACGAGCAGTACTTC. This rearrangement joins TRBV6-5 to TRBJ2-7, with a tentative D call TRBD2 (5 bases). The CDR3 has 11 residues. The germline V gene has CDR1 MNHEY and CDR2 SVGAGI. Trimming left V 7 bases short and J 3 bases short, with 7 bases between.

This sequence joins TRBV7-9 and TRBJ1-3, with D possibly matching TRBD1 (5 bases). Trimming took off 2 bases at V and 1 base at J, with 15 bases between the two ends. Germline values: CDR1 SEHNR, CDR2 FQNEAQ (reference sequence). The CDR3 runs to 17 residues. CDR3 sequence (DNA): TGTGCCAGCAGCTTAAGGAGGGGAAGCATTTCTGGAAACACCATATATTTT. Translating gives CASSLRRGSISGNTIYF.

Points on this clone: The sample contains more than one DNA sequence encoding this CDR3. CDR3 sequence (DNA): TGTGCCAGCAGCGTAGGGCTAGCGGGAGTGGGGGAGCAGTTCTTC. As protein: CASSVGLAGVGEQFF. The chain employs TRBV9 and TRBJ2-1; 10 nucleotides match TRBD2. The J segment lost 10 bases and the V segment lost 0 bases, leaving 7 bases of the junction unmatched. The CDR3 has 15 amino acids. The germline CDR1 and CDR2 sequences are SGDLS and YYNGEE.

J is TRBJ2-3 and V is TRBV21-1. TRBV21-1 is a pseudogene segment. The CDR3 loop spans 16 amino acids. The CDR3 sequence: CASSSISEFWGDTQYF. The CDR3 DNA is TGTGCCAGCAGTTCGATTAGTGAGTTTTGGGGAGATACGCAGTATTTT.

The J gene is TRBJ2-1, the V gene TRBV30, with D perhaps TRBD2 (5 bases). The CDR3 runs to 14 residues. Germline-derived CDR1 and CDR2 are GTSNPN and SVGIG (reference sequence). V lost 3 bases, J lost 6 bases, and 15 bases lay in between. The DNA for the CDR3 is TGTGCCTGGAGGCCCCCGGCTAGCATCAATGAGCAGTTCTTC. Translation gives CAWRPPASINEQFF.

The chain is built from TRBV7-2 and TRBJ2-1, with no clear D. Trimming left V 5 bases short and J 3 bases short, with 14 bases between. From germline, CDR1 is SGHTA and CDR2 FQGNSA. The CDR3 spans 15 residues. The CDR3 sequence is CASSPRTARYNEQFF. The CDR3, as DNA: TGTGCCAGCAGCCCAAGGACGGCACGCTACAATGAGCAGTTCTTC.

This chain joins TRBV18 and TRBJ1-4; TRBD1 might be the D (6 bases). Looked up from germline, CDR1 is KGHSH and CDR2 is LQKENI. V was shortened by 1 base and J by 0 bases, with 12 bases between the two germline ends. The CDR3 spans 17 residues. CDR3 nucleotide sequence: TGTGCCAGCTCACCACTATCACAGGGAGCAACTAATGAAAAACTGTTTTTT. Its translation: CASSPLSQGATNEKLFF.

The CDR3 coding sequence is TGTGCCAGCAGCTTAGCGATTCGACAGGGCCGCGGCTACACCTTC. Translated: CASSLAIRQGRGYTF. The rearrangement links TRBV7-8 to TRBJ1-2, with TRBD1 matching 7 bases. The CDR3 contains 15 residues. V trimming: 0 bases; J trimming: 8 bases; junction bases outside the gene matches: 9. Germline CDR1 is SGHVS and CDR2 is FQNEAQ.

This chain joins TRBV25-1 and TRBJ1-1, with TRBD1 matching over 7 bases. The J segment lost 5 bases and the V segment lost 4 bases, leaving 13 bases of the junction unmatched. The germline V gene encodes CDR1 MGHDK and CDR2 SYGVNS. This CDR3 is built from 16 residues. The CDR3 DNA reads TGTGCCAGCAGTGGAGGTGGTACAGGGGTAGGAACTGAAGCTTTCTTT. It is translated as CASSGGGTGVGTEAFF.

The table lists this clone with a count of one. This chain uses TRBV6-1 with TRBJ1-5; 8 nucleotides align to TRBD1. The CDR3 is 14 amino acids. V shed 6 bases and J 5 bases; nucleotides not matched to a gene: 6. Germline values: CDR1 MNHNS, CDR2 SASEGT. The CDR3 DNA reads as TGTGCCAGCAGCAAGGACAGGGTTGATCAGCCCCAGCATTTT. It specifies CASSKDRVDQPQHF.

This clone was counted a single time. This chain uses TRBV19 with TRBJ1-5, with 7 bases lining up with TRBD1. CDR3 length: 16 amino acids. The ends lost 5 bases at V and 1 base at J; junction bases unmatched: 8. Germline lookup yields CDR1 LNHDA and CDR2 SQIVND (reference sequence). The DNA for the CDR3 is TGTGCCAGTAGTGGGAGGGGGCTCTGGAGCAATCAGCCCCAGCATTTT. This gives the protein CASSGRGLWSNQPQHF.

Concerning this clone: The sample contains more than one DNA sequence encoding this CDR3. This sequence joins TRBV4-1 and TRBJ2-5; no reliable D call. CDR1 and CDR2 (germline): MGHRA, YSYEKL. The CDR3 sequence is 13 residues long. The germline V and J ends were trimmed by 1 base and 5 bases, with 8 bases remaining between them. The CDR3, as DNA: TGCGCCAGCAGCCAAGTACTCGGTGAGACCCAGTACTTC. Translation: CASSQVLGETQYF.

The rearrangement joins TRBV11-3 to TRBJ2-1; possible D gene TRBD2, 6 bases. The CDR3 contains 13 residues. Looked up from germline, CDR1 is SGHNT and CDR2 is YENEEA. Trimming removed 1 base from V and 8 bases from J, with 9 bases in between. CDR3 protein: CASSLGAGHEQFF. CDR3 DNA sequence: TGTGCCAGCAGCTTAGGGGCGGGGCATGAGCAGTTCTTC.

The chain is built from TRBV27 and TRBJ2-1; 7 bases match TRBD2. This CDR3 is 15 amino acids long. Per the germline V gene, CDR1 is MNHEY and CDR2 is SMNVEV (reference sequence). V shed 5 bases, J shed 7 bases, and the junction held 11 bases outside the gene matches. The CDR3 DNA reads TGTGCCAGCAGTCCTTCGCGACTAGCTAGAAATGAGCAGTTCTTC. Translation gives CASSPSRLARNEQFF.

The chain joins TRBV5-1 to TRBJ1-2; no clear D gene. The CDR3 has 9 residues. Germline V CDR1 and CDR2: SGHRS, YFSETQ. Trimming took off 7 bases at V and 8 bases at J, with 6 bases between the two ends. CDR3 amino acids: CASFLGYTF. Written as DNA, the CDR3 is TGCGCCAGCTTTCTCGGCTACACCTTC. Together with reference TRBV5-1 and TRBJ1-2, the CDR3 gives the full variable domain: KAGVTQTPRYLIKTRGQQVTLSCSPISGHRSVSWYQQTPGQGLQFLFEYFSETQRNKGNFPGRFSGRQFSNSRSEMNVSTLELGDSALYLCASFLGYTFGSGTRLTVV.

Concerning this clone itself: One end of the junction is discordant with germline, which a read error may explain. At the DNA level, this CDR3 is encoded by other sequences in the same sample as well. This rearrangement joins TRBV2 to TRBJ1-4; D is undetermined. The CDR3 extends over 10 amino acids. Looked up from germline, CDR1 is SNHLY and CDR2 is FYNNEI. The CDR3 DNA sequence: TGTGCCAGCAGAGAAGAAAAACTGTTTTTT. It encodes CASREEKLFF.

This chain joins TRBV7-6 and TRBJ2-2, with 7 bases identical to TRBD1. The CDR3 loop spans 17 amino acids. From germline, CDR1 is SGHVS and CDR2 FNYEAQ. With V trimmed by 6 bases and J by 4 bases, 14 bases remained unmatched. The CDR3 loop is CASSSPGQRKFTGELFF. CDR3 in DNA: TGTGCCAGCAGTTCGCCGGGACAGAGAAAATTCACCGGGGAGCTGTTTTTT.

The rearrangement joins TRBV18 to TRBJ2-7, with 10 bases aligning to TRBD1. CDR3 length: 16 residues. CDR1 and CDR2 (germline): KGHSH, LQKENI. The trim removed 2 bases at V and 3 bases at J, leaving 7 bases unmatched. CDR3 nucleotide sequence: TGTGCCAGCTCACCAGTTTCTCGGGACAGGGGCTACGAGCAGTACTTC. Translated, it gives CASSPVSRDRGYEQYF.

V gene TRBV5-1 combines with J gene TRBJ2-1; 9 bases line up with TRBD1. The CDR3 consists of 14 residues. Germline V lookup: CDR1 SGHRS, CDR2 YFSETQ. V lost 5 bases and J lost 2; bases outside the gene matches: 2. Written as DNA, the CDR3 is TGCGCCAGCAGAACAGGGGGCCCCTACAATGAGCAGTTCTTC. Amino acids: CASRTGGPYNEQFF.

CDR3 in amino acids: CACGATYGYTF. CDR3 nucleotide sequence: TGTGCCTGCGGGGCGACCTATGGCTACACCTTC. This chain links TRBV19 with TRBJ1-2; tentative D call: TRBD1 (5 bases). CDR3 size: 11 residues. Germline-derived CDR1 and CDR2 are LNHDA and SQIVND (reference sequence). Trimming stripped 11 bases from V and 4 bases from J, with 11 bases between.